These 5 T cell receptor beta chains were sequenced from one sample in a study of blood T cell repertoires in COVID-19. Profiling relied on immunoSEQ multiplex PCR, and the TCRdb table lists in-frame clones only, not all of them. The table includes about 140,000 clones, approximately 80% detected once. Sequencing used PBMCs or T cells enriched from blood (not recorded which). The receptors were sampled from a woman aged 50 to 60 who had recovered from COVID-19.

V gene TRBV3-1 (or the pseudogene TRBV3-2) combines with J gene TRBJ1-2; D not resolved. CDR1 is LGHDT, CDR2 YNNKEL, per germline (reference sequence). The CDR3 runs to 11 residues. Trimming cost V 3 bases and J 4 bases, with 3 bases left between them. The CDR3 sequence: CASSHLYGYTF. The CDR3 nucleotides read TGTGCCAGCAGCCACCTCTATGGCTACACCTTC.

The CDR3 coding sequence is TGTGCCAGCAGCGTAGTGGAGTACCCATCCAATGAGCAGTTCTTC. Its protein product is CASSVVEYPSNEQFF. This chain uses TRBV9 with TRBJ2-1; D unresolved. The V end lost 0 bases, the J end lost 6 bases, and 13 bases lay between the germline ends. The CDR3 spans 15 residues. In germline, CDR1 is SGDLS, CDR2 YYNGEE.

V usage is TRBV12-3 or TRBV12-4 and J usage is TRBJ2-3, with 9 bases identical to TRBD1. V lost 6 bases, J lost 3 bases, and 1 base stayed unmatched. This CDR3 is 13 amino acids long. CDR3 sequence (DNA): TGTGCCAGCAGCGGACAGGGGACAGATACGCAGTATTTT. The encoded protein is CASSGQGTDTQYF.

This clone was seen only once. One end of the junction fails to match germline, which may point to a read error. The genes are TRBV18 and TRBJ2-2; no clear D. Germline CDR1 KGHSH, CDR2 LQKENI. The CDR3 runs 12 residues. This chain's CDR3 is CASSSPGWELFF. In nucleotides, the CDR3 is TGTGCCAGCTCATCACCCGGTTGGGAGCTGTTTTTT. The variable domain in full, completed from reference TRBV18 and TRBJ2-2, reads NAGVMQNPRHLVRRRGQEARLRCSPMKGHSHVYWYRQLPEEGLKFMVYLQKENIIDESGMPKERFSAEFPKEGPSILRIQQVVRGDSAAYFCASSSPGWELFFGEGSRLTVL.

V gene TRBV30 combines with J gene TRBJ1-4; 10 nucleotides line up with TRBD1. The length of the CDR3 is 14 residues. V lost 3 bases to trimming and J lost 5 bases; unmatched junction nucleotides: 3. Germline CDR1 is GTSNPN and CDR2 is SVGIG (reference sequence). The CDR3 nucleotides are TGTGCCTGGAGAGTGGGACAGGGGAATGAAAAACTGTTTTTT. It is translated as CAWRVGQGNEKLFF.